This T cell receptor beta chain appears in the sequencing data of a study of blood T cell repertoires in COVID-19. The wider study: T cells, B-cell-depleted T cells, or PBMCs provided the cDNA or gDNA that served as material.

Participant ages covered about 18 to 100 years across 20 to 30 US areas. Researchers sorted participants into cohorts using their self-reported clinical history. A PCR-confirmed or clinician-diagnosed COVID-19 case had contacted exposed participants within 2 weeks of entry. The protocol was immunoSEQ multiplex PCR, while the TCRdb copy is restricted to in-frame clones and leaves out a portion. The sample includes about 270,000 clones, approximately 90% seen only once; the top ten take approximately 3%. With 2 bases removed from V and 0 bases from J, the gap between germline ends came to 8 bases. The CDR3 runs to 14 residues. Germline CDR1 and CDR2: MNHEY and SMNVEV (reference sequence).

The specimen was PBMCs or T cells enriched from blood (not recorded which). The sequence came from a man aged 40-49 years who had been exposed to COVID-19. V is TRBV27 and J is TRBJ2-7, with unresolved D. For the CDR3, the DNA is TGTGCCAGCAGTTTAGCGGAAAGCTCCTACGAGCAGTACTTC. This sequence encodes CASSLAESSYEQYF.